A single sample gave rise to the 25 T cell receptor beta chains below, sequenced in a study of blood T cell repertoires in COVID-19. Profiled with immunoSEQ multiplex PCR; TCRdb holds only in-frame clones, not every one. The sample has about 35,000 clones; almost 85% are singletons. Sequenced: peripheral blood. These TCRs come from a man of 80 years or more with active or convalescent COVID-19.

The V gene is TRBV3-1 (or the pseudogene TRBV3-2), the J gene TRBJ1-5; no clear D. The CDR3 consists of 12 residues. The ends were cut back, 3 bases at V and 6 bases at J, with 6 bases in the middle. The germline gives CDR1 LGHDT, CDR2 YNNKEL (reference sequence). The CDR3 DNA sequence: TGTGCCAGCAGCCAGAGGAGTCAGCCCCAGCATTTT. It yields the protein CASSQRSQPQHF.

The V gene is TRBV5-1, the J gene TRBJ2-7; 8 nucleotides align to TRBD1. J was trimmed by 5 bases and V by 4 bases; bases with no gene match: 8. The CDR3 has 14 amino acids. CDR1 and CDR2 (germline): SGHRS, YFSETQ. In DNA form, the CDR3 reads TGCGCCAGCAGCCGGCCGGGACAGGCTGACGAGCAGTACTTC. Translation: CASSRPGQADEQYF.

J is TRBJ2-3 and V is TRBV5-1; D is ambiguous. The CDR3 length is 15 residues. From germline, CDR1 is SGHRS and CDR2 YFSETQ. Trimming took off 0 bases at V and 2 bases at J, with 10 bases between the two ends. For the CDR3, the DNA is TGCGCCAGCAGCTTGGCAACAGTTTTCACAGATACGCAGTATTTT. Its protein is CASSLATVFTDTQYF.

CDR3 sequence reads: CASNEGEGSTDTQYF. In nucleotides, the CDR3 is TGTGCCAGCAATGAGGGAGAGGGTAGCACAGATACGCAGTATTTT. The chain couples TRBV28 to TRBJ2-3; D possibly corresponds to TRBD2 (5 bases). The V gene lost 7 bases and the J gene lost 0 bases, with 14 bases spanning the gap. This CDR3 has 15 amino acids. The germline CDR1 and CDR2 sequences are MDHEN and SYDVKM.

This chain uses TRBV3-1 (or the pseudogene TRBV3-2) with TRBJ2-7; D gene uncertain. Trimming removed 0 bases from V and 2 bases from J, with 11 bases in between. The CDR3 consists of 15 residues. The germline CDR1 and CDR2 sequences are LGHDT and YNNKEL (reference sequence). The CDR3 spells CASSQEPGRTYEQYF. CDR3 bases: TGTGCCAGCAGCCAAGAACCAGGTAGGACCTACGAGCAGTACTTC.

The chain recombines TRBV11-3 with TRBJ2-1; no clear D. V was shortened by 1 base and J by 4 bases, with 11 bases between the two germline ends. Germline V gene lookup returns CDR1 SGHNT and CDR2 YENEEA. CDR3 length equals 15 residues. CDR3 in DNA: TGTGCCAGCAGCTTAGTTAGATCCATTTACAATGAGCAGTTCTTC. It yields the protein CASSLVRSIYNEQFF.

The genes are TRBV5-1 and TRBJ1-1; D is perhaps TRBD1 (5 bases). Trimming stripped 4 bases from V and 1 base from J, with 11 bases between. The CDR3 consists of 14 residues. Per germline, CDR1 SGHRS and CDR2 YFSETQ. The CDR3 is CASSQGTGNTEAFF. The CDR3 DNA is TGCGCCAGCAGCCAAGGGACTGGGAACACTGAAGCTTTCTTT. Using reference TRBV5-1 and TRBJ1-1 for the parts outside the CDR3, the full variable domain is KAGVTQTPRYLIKTRGQQVTLSCSPISGHRSVSWYQQTPGQGLQFLFEYFSETQRNKGNFPGRFSGRQFSNSRSEMNVSTLELGDSALYLCASSQGTGNTEAFFGQGTRLTVV.

This clone was seen a few times. This chain joins TRBV19 and TRBJ2-3, with TRBD1 matching 7 bases. The ends lost 0 bases at V and 2 bases at J; junction bases unmatched: 14. Germline CDR1 reads LNHDA; CDR2 reads SQIVND (reference sequence). This CDR3 is built from 19 residues. The CDR3 region is CASSIDPPYRGPHTDTQYF. DNA for the CDR3: TGTGCCAGTAGTATAGACCCCCCCTACAGGGGTCCACACACAGATACGCAGTATTTT.

This clone was seen a single time. J is TRBJ2-3 and V is TRBV5-1, with TRBD1 matching over 9 bases. V gave up 3 bases and J gave up 5 bases; unmatched junction bases: 7. Germline V gene sequence: CDR1 SGHRS, CDR2 YFSETQ. The CDR3 runs to 15 residues. CDR3 in amino acids: CASSSGTGLGDTQYF. CDR3 sequence (DNA): TGCGCCAGCAGCTCGGGGACAGGGCTGGGAGATACGCAGTATTTT.

The chain recombines TRBV19 with TRBJ2-6, with D possibly being TRBD2 (5 bases). Trimming removed 3 bases at V and 0 bases at J, with 15 bases between. The V gene's germline CDR1 is LNHDA and CDR2 SQIVND (reference sequence). This CDR3 region has 18 residues. The DNA of the CDR3 is TGTGCCAGTAGTATCGAGGGCGGCAGGCACTCTGGGGCCAACGTCCTGACTTTC. Protein: CASSIEGGRHSGANVLTF. Drawing the rest from reference TRBV19 and TRBJ2-6, the complete variable domain is DGGITQSPKYLFRKEGQNVTLSCEQNLNHDAMYWYRQDPGQGLRLIYYSQIVNDFQKGDIAEGYSVSREKKESFPLTVTSAQKNPTAFYLCASSIEGGRHSGANVLTFGAGSRLTVL.

The V gene is TRBV24-1, the J gene TRBJ2-3; the match to TRBD2 covers 9 bases. Germline CDR1 KGHDR, CDR2 SFDVKD. This CDR3 contains 16 residues. Trimming took 5 bases from V and 2 from J; bases not matched to a gene: 7. The CDR3 is CATSARLAGTTDTQYF. CDR3 coding DNA: TGTGCCACCAGTGCCCGCCTAGCGGGAACCACAGATACGCAGTATTTT.

V gene TRBV5-8 combines with J gene TRBJ2-7, with 7 nucleotides matching TRBD1. The ends lost 0 bases at V and 2 bases at J; junction bases unmatched: 2. The CDR3 is 14 amino acids. The germline V gene has CDR1 SGHTS and CDR2 YDEGEE. The CDR3 is CASSLADRPYEQYF. The DNA of the CDR3 is TGTGCCAGCAGCTTGGCGGACAGGCCCTACGAGCAGTACTTC.

This clone showed up just a few times. The chain couples TRBV11-3 to TRBJ2-7, with D possibly matching TRBD2 (5 bases). Germline CDR1 SGHNT, CDR2 YENEEA. This CDR3 spans 14 amino acids. With 1 base removed from V and 1 base from J, the gap between germline ends came to 8 bases. Here the CDR3 DNA reads TGTGCCAGCAGCTTAGGGAGGTGGTCCTACGAGCAGTACTTC. Amino acid sequence: CASSLGRWSYEQYF.

The chain links TRBV7-9 to TRBJ2-1; the match to TRBD2 covers 11 bases. This CDR3 comprises 13 residues. CDR1 is SEHNR, CDR2 FQNEAQ, per germline (reference sequence). V shed 5 bases, J shed 8 bases, and the junction held 2 bases outside the gene matches. This CDR3 is CASSRSGRDEQFF. The DNA for the CDR3 is TGTGCCAGCAGCCGTAGCGGGAGGGATGAGCAGTTCTTC.

The chain carries TRBV19 and TRBJ1-5; 7 nucleotides align to TRBD1. The CDR3 runs 15 residues. The ends lost 5 bases at V and 2 bases at J; junction bases unmatched: 6. The germline gives CDR1 LNHDA, CDR2 SQIVND (reference sequence). CDR3 nucleotide sequence: TGTGCCAGTAGTTTGGGACAGAGGGGCAATCAGCCCCAGCATTTT. Protein: CASSLGQRGNQPQHF.

V usage is TRBV15 and J usage is TRBJ1-3; possibly TRBD1 for D (5 bases). V gave up 0 bases and J gave up 4 bases, with 16 bases separating them. CDR3 length: 17 amino acids. The germline V gene encodes CDR1 LNHNV and CDR2 YYDKDF (reference sequence). The DNA for the CDR3 is TGTGCCACCAGCAGAGAGGCCCTCTTGGGGGGAGGAAACACCATATATTTT. Its translation is CATSREALLGGGNTIYF.

The chain links TRBV29-1 to TRBJ2-1, with D maybe TRBD1 (6 bases). CDR3 length equals 16 residues. Trimming pared 4 bases from V and 1 base from J, leaving 17 bases between. Germline V gene lookup returns CDR1 SQVTM and CDR2 ANQGSEA. CDR3 amino acids: CSVGQIGGMSYNEQFF. For the CDR3, the DNA is TGCAGCGTTGGCCAAATAGGGGGTATGTCCTACAATGAGCAGTTCTTC.

The chain combines TRBV5-1 with TRBJ1-2, with D perhaps TRBD1 (6 bases). Trimming removed 0 bases at V and 4 bases at J, with 13 bases between. The CDR3 is 15 amino acids. Germline assignment: CDR1 SGHRS and CDR2 YFSETQ. CDR3 sequence: CASSLAGERGYGYTF. For the CDR3, the DNA is TGCGCCAGCAGCTTGGCAGGGGAAAGGGGCTATGGCTACACCTTC.

The rearrangement uses TRBV3-1 (or the pseudogene TRBV3-2) and TRBJ1-4; 9 bases align to TRBD1. The length of the CDR3 is 14 residues. Trimming at V came to 2 bases and at J to 7 bases, leaving 2 bases not matched to a gene. The V gene's germline CDR1 is LGHDT and CDR2 YNNKEL (reference sequence). Here the CDR3 reads CASSQTGGFEKLFF. Here the CDR3 DNA reads TGTGCCAGCAGCCAAACAGGGGGCTTTGAAAAACTGTTTTTT.

This clone was found a few times. The chain uses TRBV27 and TRBJ1-2, with 7 bases identical to TRBD1. The CDR3 is 14 amino acids. V dropped 4 bases and J dropped 4; count of bases not matched to a gene: 6. Germline V gene data show CDR1 as MNHEY and CDR2 as SMNVEV (reference sequence). The CDR3 sequence: CASSSQGSAYGYTF. The DNA for the CDR3 is TGTGCCAGCAGTTCACAGGGGTCTGCCTATGGCTACACCTTC.

The gene calls are TRBV19 and TRBJ2-7; a possible D gene is TRBD1 (6 bases). The V gene's germline CDR1 is LNHDA and CDR2 SQIVND (reference sequence). V shed 4 bases and J shed 3 bases, with 16 bases lying between them. There are 15 residues in the CDR3. CDR3 sequence (DNA): TGTGCCAGTAGTAACGGACAGACTTTCAACTACGAGCAGTACTTC. The encoded protein is CASSNGQTFNYEQYF.

This chain connects TRBV9 to TRBJ2-5; TRBD2 agrees at 8 bases. Germline V gene sequence: CDR1 SGDLS, CDR2 YYNGEE. The CDR3 spans 14 residues. V trimming: 6 bases; J trimming: 5 bases; junction bases outside the gene matches: 9. Here the CDR3 reads CASNLGRADETQYF. DNA for the CDR3: TGTGCCAGCAACCTCGGGAGGGCCGATGAGACCCAGTACTTC.

V is TRBV11-3 and J is TRBJ2-7; 9 nucleotides agree with TRBD2. V lost 5 bases and J lost 5; bases outside the gene matches: 10. The germline V gene has CDR1 SGHNT and CDR2 YENEEA. The CDR3 covers 15 residues. The CDR3 sequence is CASSPRGLANHEQYF. The CDR3 DNA follows: TGTGCCAGCAGCCCGCGGGGACTAGCTAACCACGAGCAGTACTTC.

The J gene is TRBJ2-1, the V gene TRBV10-1, with D hard to call. CDR1 is WNHNN and CDR2 is SYGVQD in the germline V gene (reference sequence). The CDR3 sequence is 14 residues long. Trimming cost V 2 bases and J 8 bases, with 13 bases left between them. In nucleotides, the CDR3 is TGCGCCAGCAGTGAGACCCCCCTTACGGATGAGCAGTTCTTC. This encodes CASSETPLTDEQFF.

This clone was counted between two and nine times. The chain carries TRBV3-1 (or the pseudogene TRBV3-2) and TRBJ1-1; 9 bases agree with TRBD1. The CDR3 runs 15 residues. J lost 5 bases, V lost 3 bases, and 7 bases had no gene match. Germline CDR1 reads LGHDT; CDR2 reads YNNKEL (reference sequence). The CDR3 here is CASSQLTGGQTEAFF. In nucleotides, the CDR3 is TGTGCCAGCAGCCAGCTCACAGGGGGCCAGACTGAAGCTTTCTTT.